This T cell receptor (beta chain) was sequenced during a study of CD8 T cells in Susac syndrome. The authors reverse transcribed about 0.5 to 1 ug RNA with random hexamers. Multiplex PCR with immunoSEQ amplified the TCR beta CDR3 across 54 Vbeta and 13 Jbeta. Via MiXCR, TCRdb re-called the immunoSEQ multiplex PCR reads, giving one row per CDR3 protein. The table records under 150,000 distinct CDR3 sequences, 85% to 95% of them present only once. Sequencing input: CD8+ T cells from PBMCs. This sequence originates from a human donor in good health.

Here the CDR3 reads CAISELLKETQYF. The CDR3 DNA is TGTGCCATCAGTGAGCTCCTTAAAGAGACCCAGTACTTC. The gene calls are TRBV10-3 and TRBJ2-5; no clear D. In germline, CDR1 is ENHRY, CDR2 SYGVKD. With 2 bases removed from V and 3 bases from J, the gap between germline ends came to 7 bases. This CDR3 spans 13 amino acids.